The 17 T cell receptor beta chains below were found in one sample sequenced in a study of regulatory T cells in long-lasting Graves disease. The time point: newly diagnosed GD, antithyroid drugs for less than 3 months. After RNA was extracted from PBMCs, the TCR library was made from it. Researchers made TCR beta libraries by using iRepertoire HTBI primers and running Arm-PCR on CDR3 regions. TCRdb used MiXCR to reprocess the multiplex PCR reads, holding one entry per CDR3 protein. Of 450,000 to 650,000 distinct CDR3 sequences in the sample, around 16% were seen once. This same sample was also taken into another study, of T cells in Graves' hyperthyroidism and ophthalmopathy.

The sequenced sample was peripheral blood mononuclear cells (PBMCs), obtained at new diagnosis, from a patient treated with antithyroid drugs. These receptors were taken from a woman aged 40 to 65 with Graves disease.

Ten or more counts support this clonotype. J is TRBJ2-7 and V is TRBV6-1; 9 positions match TRBD1. Germline V lookup: CDR1 MNHNS, CDR2 SASEGT. V shed 5 bases, J shed 6 bases, and the junction held 11 bases outside the gene matches. CDR3 size: 15 residues. CDR3 amino acids: CASSRTWGQGGEQYF. The DNA for the CDR3 is TGTGCCAGCAGTCGAACCTGGGGACAGGGTGGCGAGCAGTACTTC.

This clonotype was picked up many times. The chain carries TRBV2 and TRBJ1-1; 10 bases agree with TRBD1. The junction had 7 bases not matched to a gene; V was cut back by 8 bases and J by 7 bases. The V gene's germline CDR1 is SNHLY and CDR2 FYNNEI. CDR3 size: 13 residues. CDR3 loop: CASGWTGGSEAFF. The CDR3, as DNA: TGTGCCAGCGGCTGGACAGGGGGGAGTGAAGCTTTCTTT.

V usage is TRBV6-1 and J usage is TRBJ1-6, with D possibly being TRBD1 (5 bases). Trimming removed 6 bases at V and 9 bases at J, with 15 bases between. This CDR3 has 14 residues. The V gene's germline CDR1 is MNHNS and CDR2 SASEGT. The CDR3 here is CASRGDLSSSPLHF. CDR3 sequence (DNA): TGTGCCAGCAGGGGGGACCTTTCGAGTTCACCCCTCCACTTT.

Notes on this clonotype: At one boundary the junction diverges from the germline segment, which might be a read error. The genes are TRBV12-5 and TRBJ2-1; 10 nucleotides agree with TRBD1. CDR1 LGHNT and CDR2 FRNRAP come from the germline V gene. The CDR3 consists of 15 residues. Here the CDR3 DNA reads TGTGCTAGTGATTTGGGGACAGGGGACTACAATGAGCAGTTCTTC. It translates to CASDLGTGDYNEQFF.

At least ten counts were recorded for this clonotype. This rearrangement joins TRBV13 to TRBJ2-7; D is possibly TRBD1 (5 bases). The germline V gene encodes CDR1 PRHDT and CDR2 FYEKMQ (reference sequence). Trimming left V 5 bases short and J 0 bases short, with 14 bases between. This CDR3 has 15 residues. CDR3 DNA sequence: TGTGCCAGCAGCCAGCATGAAGGGGTCTCCTACGAGCAGTACTTC. Protein product: CASSQHEGVSYEQYF.

The rearrangement links TRBV30 to TRBJ2-1; 12 nucleotides line up with TRBD2. Per the germline V gene, CDR1 is GTSNPN and CDR2 is SVGIG (reference sequence). This CDR3 has 14 residues. J lost 5 bases, V lost 5 bases, and 4 bases had no gene match. The CDR3 reads CAWDLAGGNNEQFF. The CDR3 bases are TGTGCCTGGGATCTAGCGGGGGGGAACAATGAGCAGTTCTTC.

The table lists this clonotype with a few counts. The chain employs TRBV12-5 and TRBJ2-3, with TRBD2 matching over 8 bases. After removal of 5 bases from V and 8 bases from J, the junction contained 6 bases not matched to a gene. Germline V gene sequence: CDR1 LGHNT, CDR2 FRNRAP. This CDR3 region has 13 residues. The CDR3 DNA sequence: TGTGCTAGTGGTCCATCGGGGGGGCCTACGCAGTATTTT. Its translation: CASGPSGGPTQYF. Full variable domain (rest looked up from reference TRBV12-5 and TRBJ2-3): DARVTQTPRHKVTEMGQEVTMRCQPILGHNTVFWYRQTMMQGLELLAYFRNRAPLDDSGMPKDRFSAEMPDATLATLKIQPSEPRDSAVYFCASGPSGGPTQYFGPGTRLTVL.

This clonotype has a count of ten or more. CDR3: CSAKTLTGQTIYEQYF. The CDR3, as DNA: TGCAGTGCTAAAACCCTCACGGGACAGACCATCTACGAGCAGTACTTC. This chain connects TRBV20-1 to TRBJ2-7; 7 bases match TRBD1. Germline CDR1 and CDR2: DFQATT and SNEGSKA (reference sequence). This CDR3 has 16 amino acids. J gave up 3 bases and V 4 bases, and 15 bases lay outside the gene matches.

This clonotype was recorded at least ten times. The chain couples TRBV20-1 to TRBJ1-1; D unresolved. In germline, CDR1 is DFQATT, CDR2 SNEGSKA (reference sequence). The CDR3 totals 12 residues. With 3 bases removed from V and 8 bases from J, the gap between germline ends came to 13 bases. CDR3: CSASLGVAEAFF. In DNA, the CDR3 is TGCAGTGCTAGTTTAGGTGTCGCAGAAGCTTTCTTT.

The genes are TRBV29-1 and TRBJ2-2; D is possibly TRBD1 (6 bases). V was pared by 6 bases and J by 4 bases, with 15 bases between. The CDR3 has 14 amino acids. Germline V CDR1 and CDR2: SQVTM, ANQGSEA. The CDR3 here is CSVTGTRGTGELFF. The CDR3 region has the DNA TGCAGCGTCACAGGGACGCGAGGCACCGGGGAGCTGTTTTTT.

V usage is TRBV28 and J usage is TRBJ2-5; possibly TRBD1 or TRBD2 for D (6 bases each). This CDR3 spans 13 amino acids. The germline V gene encodes CDR1 MDHEN and CDR2 SYDVKM. The ends were cut back, 8 bases at V and 5 bases at J, with 15 bases in the middle. The CDR3 is CASRVGGRETQYF. CDR3 nucleotide sequence: TGTGCCAGCCGGGTGGGGGGCCGCGAGACCCAGTACTTC.

A few counts support this clonotype. This chain connects TRBV2 to TRBJ1-1, with a weak D call TRBD1 (6 bases). Germline values: CDR1 SNHLY, CDR2 FYNNEI. Trimming removed 10 bases from V and 6 bases from J, with 18 bases in between. This CDR3 has 13 residues. This chain's CDR3 is CATEQGIGAEAFF. Written as DNA, the CDR3 is TGTGCCACGGAACAGGGTATCGGAGCTGAAGCTTTCTTT. Complete variable domain (other parts from reference TRBV2 and TRBJ1-1): EPEVTQTPSHQVTQMGQEVILRCVPISNHLYFYWYRQILGQKVEFLVSFYNNEISEKSEIFDDQFSVERPDGSNFTLKIRSTKLEDSAMYFCATEQGIGAEAFFGQGTRLTVV.

There are many counts of this clonotype. The chain joins TRBV28 to TRBJ1-2, with TRBD1 as a possible D gene (6 bases). CDR1 and CDR2 (germline): MDHEN, SYDVKM. Trimming removed 4 bases at V and 1 base at J, with 25 bases between. The CDR3 contains 19 residues. The CDR3 DNA reads TGTGCCAGCAGTTCCCTTTCTGACAGGAATACCCACCTTAACTATGGCTACACCTTC. It is translated as CASSSLSDRNTHLNYGYTF.

On this clonotype itself: Being one base from a much bigger clone, this may be a read error. The chain recombines TRBV30 with TRBJ2-7; D perhaps matches TRBD2 (7 bases). Trimming cost V 8 bases and J 5 bases, with 19 bases left between them. Germline V lookup: CDR1 GTSNPN, CDR2 SVGIG (reference sequence). This CDR3 region has 13 residues. The DNA for the CDR3 is TGTGCCGTGGAGTTTCGGGGGGCCCACGAGCAGTACTTC. Amino acid sequence: CAVEFRGAHEQYF.

This clonotype was observed at least ten times. V gene TRBV28 combines with J gene TRBJ1-1; 8 nucleotides align to TRBD1. Germline values: CDR1 MDHEN, CDR2 SYDVKM. The CDR3 spans 13 residues. V lost 7 bases to trimming and J lost 3 bases; unmatched junction nucleotides: 4. The CDR3 loop reads CASTGQGYTEAFF. The CDR3 DNA follows: TGTGCCAGCACTGGACAGGGATACACTGAAGCTTTCTTT.

This clonotype was counted at least ten times. J is TRBJ1-5 and V is TRBV6-4; D gene uncertain. This CDR3 comprises 14 residues. V lost 4 bases, J lost 9 bases, and 16 bases lay in between. From germline, CDR1 is MRHNA and CDR2 SNTAGT. The CDR3 DNA follows: TGTGCCAGCAGTGGGGAGGAGGGATGTAGGCCCCAGCATTTT. Translating gives CASSGEEGCRPQHF.

The chain recombines TRBV12-3 or TRBV12-4 with TRBJ2-5; 8 bases match TRBD2. This CDR3 is 15 amino acids long. Trimming took 3 bases from V and 2 from J; bases not matched to a gene: 5. In DNA form, the CDR3 reads TGTGCCAGCAGTTTTCTGACTAGCGAGCAAGAGACCCAGTACTTC. Translation: CASSFLTSEQETQYF.